Listed below are T cell receptor beta chains from one sample, sequenced in a study of blood T cells in healthy people across ages. Via MiXCR, TCRdb re-called the 5' RACE reads, giving one row per CDR3 protein. Altogether 800,000 to 950,000 distinct CDR3 sequences are present, roughly 34% being singletons, with the ten largest covering roughly 13%. Sequencing was done on a sample of blood. Receptors were obtained from a man aged 18 to 29 in good health. The CDR3 runs from the conserved cysteine through the conserved F or W. The D gene is left open where the match is weak.

v_gene: TRBV20-1; d_gene: .; j_gene: TRBJ2-2; CDR3aa: CSAPRTLGTGELFF
v_gene: TRBV29-1; d_gene: .; j_gene: TRBJ2-7; CDR3aa: CSVAGDGGSYEQYF
v_gene: TRBV7-2; d_gene: TRBD1; j_gene: TRBJ2-3; CDR3aa: CASSLGTGGNTQYF
v_gene: TRBV3-1; d_gene: .; j_gene: TRBJ2-3; CDR3aa: CASSQGRAGNTDTQYF
v_gene: TRBV4-3; d_gene: .; j_gene: .; CDR3aa: CASSQDRVQLAYNEQYF
v_gene: TRBV30; d_gene: .; j_gene: TRBJ1-1; CDR3aa: CAWSSTGGAFF
v_gene: TRBV10-3; d_gene: .; j_gene: TRBJ1-2; CDR3aa: CAISESERDGYTF
v_gene: TRBV7-9; d_gene: .; j_gene: TRBJ1-1; CDR3aa: CASSSIPGTNTEAFF
v_gene: TRBV12-3/TRBV12-4; d_gene: .; j_gene: TRBJ1-2; CDR3aa: CASSFGTWDYTF
v_gene: TRBV4-2; d_gene: .; j_gene: TRBJ2-3; CDR3aa: CASSQDQGLSTDTQYF
v_gene: TRBV7-9; d_gene: .; j_gene: TRBJ2-3; CDR3aa: CASSMRDAGLLTDTQYF
v_gene: TRBV4-3; d_gene: .; j_gene: TRBJ2-1; CDR3aa: CASGQDQSGSNEQFF
v_gene: TRBV7-2; d_gene: .; j_gene: TRBJ1-5; CDR3aa: CASSLAGDTYQPQHF
v_gene: TRBV12-3/TRBV12-4; d_gene: .; j_gene: TRBJ2-3; CDR3aa: CAIGAPPDTQYF
v_gene: TRBV7-9; d_gene: TRBD1; j_gene: TRBJ2-7; CDR3aa: CASSGTGGSQAWTSYNEQYF
v_gene: TRBV4-3; d_gene: .; j_gene: TRBJ1-2; CDR3aa: CASSQEVRVGYGYTF
v_gene: TRBV4-3; d_gene: TRBD1; j_gene: TRBJ2-1; CDR3aa: CASSHHRGMDNEQFF
v_gene: TRBV12-3/TRBV12-4; d_gene: .; j_gene: TRBJ2-7; CDR3aa: CASSFVTGGNEQYF
v_gene: TRBV4-2; d_gene: .; j_gene: TRBJ2-5; CDR3aa: CASSQGVQETQYF
v_gene: TRBV6-6; d_gene: TRBD1; j_gene: TRBJ1-2; CDR3aa: CASGPGGFGYTF
v_gene: TRBV7-9; d_gene: TRBD2; j_gene: TRBJ2-2; CDR3aa: CASSFRAGGSTGELFF
v_gene: TRBV30; d_gene: .; j_gene: TRBJ2-3; CDR3aa: CAWSVRVSTDTQYF
v_gene: TRBV20-1; d_gene: .; j_gene: TRBJ1-5; CDR3aa: CSASYQGFGKPQHF
v_gene: TRBV2; d_gene: .; j_gene: TRBJ1-5; CDR3aa: CASKVGGSNQPQHF
v_gene: TRBV9; d_gene: TRBD2; j_gene: TRBJ2-3; CDR3aa: CASSVGSSGGADTQYF
v_gene: TRBV4-2; d_gene: .; j_gene: .; CDR3aa: CASSREAFGGSYEQYF
v_gene: TRBV28; d_gene: TRBD1; j_gene: TRBJ2-5; CDR3aa: CASSLLGTGGWETQYF
v_gene: TRBV4-1; d_gene: TRBD2; j_gene: TRBJ2-4; CDR3aa: CASSQESGLAGSNEQYF
v_gene: TRBV12-3/TRBV12-4; d_gene: TRBD1; j_gene: TRBJ1-6; CDR3aa: CASSPTGGSPLHF
v_gene: TRBV7-9; d_gene: TRBD2; j_gene: TRBJ2-7; CDR3aa: CASSPRTSGGVNSYEQYF
v_gene: TRBV12-3/TRBV12-4; d_gene: TRBD1; j_gene: TRBJ2-1; CDR3aa: CASSWGQVSGGYNEQFF